This TCR beta chain derives from a study of post-analysis software for immune sequencing data. Broader study findings: By F measure, strong co-clustering occurred among samples prepared in the same batch. TRBV5-6, TRBV5-1 and TRBV20-1 belonged to a set of roughly 5 TRBV segments that were more frequent in patients than controls. When compared against controls, multiple sclerosis patients showed significantly lower normalized Chao1 diversity.

The length of the CDR3 is 18 residues. From germline, CDR1 is SNHLY and CDR2 FYNNEI. Prepared libraries of TCR beta cDNA carried unique molecular identifiers. One entry per CDR3 protein, called by TCRdb with MiXCR from the PCR reads. In the table there are roughly 620,000 distinct CDR3 sequences, about 40% of which are singletons. This clonotype was seen just once. Its antigen is not known. The junction and the germline gene differ at one end; a read error may be behind it. Sample: blood. The chain recombines TRBV2 with TRBJ2-1; a possible D gene is TRBD2 (7 bases). This receptor was identified in a girl aged 5-17 years with multiple sclerosis. CDR3 residues: CASTVEGVGGGRFDERFF. In DNA form, the CDR3 reads TGTGCCAGCACAGTGGAGGGGGTAGGGGGGGGCCGTTTCGATGAGCGGTTCTTC.